The clone carrying this T cell receptor beta chain was seen a handful of times. Its specificity is not known. The genes and germline here are from mouse. The read terminates 4 residues ahead of where the CDR3 ends, so the germline J gene completes it. Other DNA sequences within the sample encode an identical CDR3. Pooled cells of cutaneous lymph node origin were sorted on CD4, CD8alpha, NKG2D, NKG2ACE and other markers. V lost 4 bases, J lost 1 base, and 3 bases stayed unmatched. The CDR3 has 14 amino acids. In germline, CDR1 is FNHDT, CDR2 SITEND (reference sequence). The data belong to a study of CD8+ T cells in alopecia areata. Study details: Recipient mice, approximately 7-10-week-old female C3H/HeJ animals, received skin from roughly 6-13-month-old C3H/HeJ graft donors with spontaneous alopecia. Study-level findings and limits: Sharing of TCR sequences between patients (possibly for HLA-related reasons) was less clear than in mice.

Following extraction, RNA underwent reverse transcription to cDNA, which served as the sequencing template. TCRdb's table, derived via immunoSEQ multiplex PCR, lists solely in-frame clones and lacks some. The specimen gives under 350,000 clones without singletons; the ten biggest hold more than 0.95%. The origin of this receptor is a C3H/HeJ mouse with alopecia areata. Strain MHC haplotype: H2-k. Specimen: CD4+ T cells sorted from a lymph node. V and J are TRBV19 and TRBJ1-1, with 8 bases matching TRBD1. CDR3 region: CASSPGQGNTEVFF. The sequenced CDR3 bases are TGTGCCAGCAGTCCAGGACAGGGGAACACA.